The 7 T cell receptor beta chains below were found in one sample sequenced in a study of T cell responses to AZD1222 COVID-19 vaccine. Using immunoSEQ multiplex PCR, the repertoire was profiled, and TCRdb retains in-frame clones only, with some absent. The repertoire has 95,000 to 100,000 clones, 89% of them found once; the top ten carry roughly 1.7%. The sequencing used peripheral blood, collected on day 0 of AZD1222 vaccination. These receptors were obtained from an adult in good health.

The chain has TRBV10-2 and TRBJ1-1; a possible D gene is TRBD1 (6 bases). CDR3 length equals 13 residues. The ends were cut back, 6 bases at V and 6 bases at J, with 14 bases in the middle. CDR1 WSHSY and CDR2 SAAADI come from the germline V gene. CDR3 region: CASRETGSPEAFF. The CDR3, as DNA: TGCGCCAGCAGGGAGACAGGAAGCCCTGAAGCTTTCTTT.

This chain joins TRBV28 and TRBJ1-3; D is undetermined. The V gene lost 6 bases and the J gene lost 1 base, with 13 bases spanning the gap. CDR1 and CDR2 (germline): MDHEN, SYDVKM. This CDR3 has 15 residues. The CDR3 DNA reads TGTGCCAGCAGGTTGGGAGGGCGGTCTGGAAACACCATATATTTT. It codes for CASRLGGRSGNTIYF. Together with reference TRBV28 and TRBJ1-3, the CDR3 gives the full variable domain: DVKVTQSSRYLVKRTGEKVFLECVQDMDHENMFWYRQDPGLGLRLIYFSYDVKMKEKGDIPEGYSVSREKKERFSLILESASTNQTSMYLCASRLGGRSGNTIYFGEGSWLTVV.

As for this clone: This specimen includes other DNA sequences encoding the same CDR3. DNA for the CDR3: TGTGCCACCTCAAGGGATCGAGTCTATGGCTACACCTTC. Amino acids: CATSRDRVYGYTF. This chain links TRBV15 with TRBJ1-2; D uncertain. The CDR3 sequence is 13 residues long. Per germline, CDR1 LNHNV and CDR2 YYDKDF (reference sequence). The V end was cut by 8 bases, the J end by 4 bases, with 14 bases between.

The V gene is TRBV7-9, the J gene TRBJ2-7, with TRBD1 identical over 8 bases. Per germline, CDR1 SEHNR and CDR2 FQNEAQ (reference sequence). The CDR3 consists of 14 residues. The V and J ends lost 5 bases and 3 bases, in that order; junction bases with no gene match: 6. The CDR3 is CASSPKTGDYEQYF. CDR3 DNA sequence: TGTGCCAGCAGCCCTAAGACAGGGGACTACGAGCAGTACTTC.

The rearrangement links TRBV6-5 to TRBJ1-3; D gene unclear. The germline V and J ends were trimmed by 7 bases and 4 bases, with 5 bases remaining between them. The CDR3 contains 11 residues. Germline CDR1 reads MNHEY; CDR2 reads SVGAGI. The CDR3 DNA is TGTGCCAGCATCGGCGGAAACACCATATATTTT. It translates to CASIGGNTIYF.

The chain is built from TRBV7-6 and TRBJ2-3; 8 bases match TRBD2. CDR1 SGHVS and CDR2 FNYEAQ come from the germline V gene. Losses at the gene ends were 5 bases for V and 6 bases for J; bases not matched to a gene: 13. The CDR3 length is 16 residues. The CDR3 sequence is CASSPGARGVSDTQYF. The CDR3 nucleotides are TGTGCCAGCAGCCCGGGGGCGCGGGGGGTGTCGGATACGCAGTATTTT.

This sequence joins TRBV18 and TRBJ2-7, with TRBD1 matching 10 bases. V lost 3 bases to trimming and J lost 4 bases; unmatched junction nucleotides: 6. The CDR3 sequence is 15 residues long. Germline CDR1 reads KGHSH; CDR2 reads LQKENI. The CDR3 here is CASSPAGTGEYEQYF. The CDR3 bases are TGTGCCAGCTCACCGGCCGGGACAGGGGAATACGAGCAGTACTTC.